The 28 T cell receptor beta chains given below trace back to one sample, sequenced in a study of T cell responses to AZD1222 COVID-19 vaccine. Generated by immunoSEQ multiplex PCR, the TCRdb table keeps only in-frame clones and is missing some. Here the sample spans 250,000 to 300,000 clones, about 94% being singletons. Sequenced here: peripheral blood, sampled 28 days after the second AZD1222 dose. The origin of the receptors is an adult who received the AZD1222 COVID-19 vaccine.

The chain is built from TRBV6-2 or TRBV6-3 and TRBJ2-1; 9 bases agree with TRBD1. This CDR3 has 15 residues. V shed 5 bases and J 2 bases; nucleotides not matched to a gene: 4. Germline V CDR1 and CDR2: MNHEY, SVGEGT. The CDR3 loop is CASSRQGVTYNEQFF. In DNA form, the CDR3 reads TGTGCCAGCAGTCGACAGGGGGTGACCTACAATGAGCAGTTCTTC.

This clone appeared a single time. This sequence joins TRBV15 and TRBJ1-5, with TRBD1 identical over 9 bases. Germline V gene data show CDR1 as LNHNV and CDR2 as YYDKDF (reference sequence). This CDR3 has 16 amino acids. After removal of 0 bases from V and 1 base from J, the junction contained 1 base not matched to a gene. The CDR3 sequence is CATSRDDRGSNQPQHF. The CDR3 DNA reads TGTGCCACCAGCAGAGATGACAGGGGGAGCAATCAGCCCCAGCATTTT.

The chain recombines TRBV27 with TRBJ1-2; no firm D call. V lost 5 bases and J lost 0, with 13 bases in between. The CDR3 length is 15 residues. Germline CDR1 reads MNHEY; CDR2 reads SMNVEV (reference sequence). In DNA, the CDR3 is TGTGCCAGCAGTCTACGAGGAATCCCTAACTATGGCTACACCTTC. This gives the protein CASSLRGIPNYGYTF.

V gene TRBV7-9 combines with J gene TRBJ1-2; 8 bases are shared with TRBD1. CDR3 length: 14 amino acids. Germline loops: CDR1 SEHNR, CDR2 FQNEAQ (reference sequence). Unmatched junction bases numbered 5, after V lost 2 bases and J lost 6 bases. The CDR3, as DNA: TGTGCCAGCAGCTTACTGGGACAGGTAGATGGCTACACCTTC. As protein: CASSLLGQVDGYTF.

The rearrangement uses TRBV4-1 and TRBJ2-7; TRBD1 matches 7 bases. The CDR3 totals 15 residues. Germline CDR1 reads MGHRA; CDR2 reads YSYEKL. The junction had 9 bases not matched to a gene; V was cut back by 1 base and J by 6 bases. The CDR3 bases are TGCGCCAGCAGCCAAGGTTTGGCAGGGGGTGGCGAGCAGTACTTC. It is translated as CASSQGLAGGGEQYF.

This clone was counted only a few times. The rearrangement joins TRBV25-1 to TRBJ2-1; a weak D match, TRBD2 (6 bases). The CDR3 loop spans 16 amino acids. V lost 3 bases, J lost 7 bases, and 19 bases lay in between. Germline CDR1 reads MGHDK; CDR2 reads SYGVNS. The CDR3 region has the DNA TGTGCCAGCAGTGATCATAGGGCGGGACGGAGAAATGAGCAGTTCTTC. Its protein is CASSDHRAGRRNEQFF.

The chain is built from TRBV19 and TRBJ1-1, with 7 bases lining up with TRBD1. The CDR3 loop spans 14 amino acids. Per germline, CDR1 LNHDA and CDR2 SQIVND (reference sequence). V lost 5 bases and J lost 8; bases outside the gene matches: 11. As DNA, the CDR3 is TGTGCCAGTAGTCCCGGGACAGCTTATACGGAAGCTTTCTTT. Translation gives CASSPGTAYTEAFF.

The chain joins TRBV28 to TRBJ2-7; TRBD2 is a possible D gene (6 bases). There are 16 residues in the CDR3. Deletions cut 2 bases from V and 1 base from J, with 15 bases between. The germline V gene has CDR1 MDHEN and CDR2 SYDVKM. Here the CDR3 reads CASSLGLTLLSYEQYF. The CDR3 region has the DNA TGTGCCAGCAGTTTAGGACTAACCCTTTTATCCTACGAGCAGTACTTC.

The chain combines TRBV28 with TRBJ1-5; the D is unclear. The germline V gene has CDR1 MDHEN and CDR2 SYDVKM. The CDR3 length is 12 residues. Trimming shortened V by 10 bases and J by 5 bases, and 12 bases separated the two germline ends. CDR3 nucleotides: TGTGCCACGGGAAGCCGCCATCAGCCCCAGCATTTT. Translating it yields CATGSRHQPQHF.

The chain recombines TRBV7-9 with TRBJ1-1; possible D gene TRBD1, 6 bases. CDR1 SEHNR and CDR2 FQNEAQ come from the germline V gene (reference sequence). The V and J ends lost 3 bases and 1 base respectively, with 12 bases between them. The length of the CDR3 is 15 residues. The CDR3 loop reads CASSFISGANTEAFF. CDR3 nucleotide sequence: TGTGCCAGCAGCTTTATCTCAGGGGCGAACACTGAAGCTTTCTTT. The full variable domain, rest sourced from reference TRBV7-9 and TRBJ1-1, is DTGVSQNPRHKITKRGQNVTFRCDPISEHNRLYWYRQTLGQGPEFLTYFQNEAQLEKSRLLSDRFSAERPKGSFSTLEIQRTEQGDSAMYLCASSFISGANTEAFFGQGTRLTVV.

The J gene is TRBJ1-3, the V gene TRBV3-1 (or the pseudogene TRBV3-2); TRBD1 agrees at 7 bases. Germline CDR1 is LGHDT and CDR2 is YNNKEL (reference sequence). The V gene end was trimmed by 5 bases and the J gene end by 4 bases; junction bases not matched to a gene: 8. This CDR3 contains 15 residues. The DNA of the CDR3 is TGTGCCAGCAGCTCATACAGGGGAGCGGGAAACACCATATATTTT. Translating gives CASSSYRGAGNTIYF.

The rearrangement links TRBV6-5 to TRBJ1-2; 8 bases fit TRBD1. In germline, CDR1 is MNHEY, CDR2 SVGAGI. After removal of 6 bases from V and 4 bases from J, the junction contained 4 bases not matched to a gene. The CDR3 is 13 amino acids. The CDR3 here is CASSQGALYGYTF. Written as DNA, the CDR3 is TGTGCCAGCAGCCAGGGGGCCCTCTATGGCTACACCTTC.

The gene calls are TRBV2 and TRBJ1-4; 9 nucleotides align to TRBD1. Germline CDR1 is SNHLY and CDR2 is FYNNEI. Trimming at V came to 8 bases and at J to 7 bases, leaving 5 bases not matched to a gene. The CDR3 length is 13 residues. The CDR3 sequence is CASRNRGLEKLFF. The CDR3 bases are TGTGCCAGCCGGAACAGGGGGCTTGAAAAACTGTTTTTT.

This clone was detected once. The chain uses TRBV7-6 and TRBJ1-2; D is unresolved. CDR3 size: 13 residues. Germline V gives CDR1 SGHVS, CDR2 FNYEAQ. V was cut by 0 bases and J by 6 bases, with 8 bases left in between. The CDR3 reads CASSLASGHGYTF. The CDR3 region has the DNA TGTGCCAGCAGCTTAGCGTCGGGTCATGGCTACACCTTC. The full variable domain, rest sourced from reference TRBV7-6 and TRBJ1-2, is GAGVSQSPRYKVTKRGQDVALRCDPISGHVSLYWYRQALGQGPEFLTYFNYEAQQDKSGLPNDRFSAERPEGSISTLTIQRTEQRDSAMYRCASSLASGHGYTFGSGTRLTVV.

The chain is built from TRBV18 and TRBJ1-5; D gene ambiguous. Germline loops: CDR1 KGHSH, CDR2 LQKENI. CDR3 length: 13 amino acids. V was clipped by 1 base and J by 7 bases, with 8 bases between them. CDR3 coding DNA: TGTGCCAGCTCACCACAGAACGGCCAGCCCCAGCATTTT. Protein product: CASSPQNGQPQHF.

This chain uses TRBV28 with TRBJ2-7; 9 bases align to TRBD1. V lost 5 bases and J lost 3; bases outside the gene matches: 8. This CDR3 spans 15 amino acids. Per the germline V gene, CDR1 is MDHEN and CDR2 is SYDVKM. The CDR3 here is CASSPTGTGIYEQYF. CDR3 nucleotide sequence: TGTGCCAGCAGTCCCACCGGGACAGGGATCTACGAGCAGTACTTC.

The gene calls are TRBV18 and TRBJ2-1, with 12 bases identical to TRBD2. Losses at the gene ends were 4 bases for V and 6 bases for J; bases not matched to a gene: 4. Germline V gives CDR1 KGHSH, CDR2 LQKENI. There are 15 residues in the CDR3. In DNA, the CDR3 is TGTGCCAGCTCACTTGGACTAGCGGGAAGCAATGAGCAGTTCTTC. This encodes CASSLGLAGSNEQFF.

This clone has just one count. This CDR3 is also generated by other DNA sequences in the sample. The rearrangement links TRBV29-1 to TRBJ2-5; D may be TRBD1 or TRBD2 (5 bases each). From germline, CDR1 is SQVTM and CDR2 ANQGSEA. The CDR3 spans 13 residues. The V and J ends lost 6 bases and 5 bases respectively, with 16 bases between them. CDR3 sequence: CSVGTGSGETQYF. CDR3 sequence (DNA): TGCAGCGTCGGGACGGGGTCTGGGGAGACCCAGTACTTC.

The CDR3 region has the DNA TGCGCCAGCAGCCAATTTGCGCCTCAGGATGGGACCGGGGAGCTGTTTTTT. It specifies CASSQFAPQDGTGELFF. The V gene is TRBV4-1, the J gene TRBJ2-2; D is uncertain. CDR1 MGHRA and CDR2 YSYEKL come from the germline V gene. V lost 2 bases to trimming and J lost 5 bases, with 18 bases between them. This CDR3 contains 17 residues.

This clone was counted between two and nine times. This chain joins TRBV28 and TRBJ1-3, with D tentatively TRBD1 (5 bases). The CDR3 contains 16 residues. Trimming cost V 3 bases and J 0 bases, with 12 bases left between them. Germline CDR1 reads MDHEN; CDR2 reads SYDVKM. The CDR3 reads CASSFSGRRSGNTIYF. DNA for the CDR3: TGTGCCAGCAGTTTTTCGGGACGCCGCTCTGGAAACACCATATATTTT. Looking up the rest from reference TRBV28 and TRBJ1-3 gives the full variable domain: DVKVTQSSRYLVKRTGEKVFLECVQDMDHENMFWYRQDPGLGLRLIYFSYDVKMKEKGDIPEGYSVSREKKERFSLILESASTNQTSMYLCASSFSGRRSGNTIYFGEGSWLTVV.

This clone appeared once. The chain joins TRBV3-1 (or the pseudogene TRBV3-2) to TRBJ1-1, with 7 bases fitting TRBD1. This CDR3 is built from 12 residues. The V and J ends lost 6 bases and 8 bases, in that order; junction bases with no gene match: 6. From germline, CDR1 is LGHDT and CDR2 YNNKEL (reference sequence). Here the CDR3 DNA reads TGTGCCAGCAGTCGAGGGGGCGGGGAAGCTTTCTTT. It encodes CASSRGGGEAFF.

The V and J genes are TRBV28 and TRBJ2-7; D remains ambiguous. The CDR3 extends over 15 amino acids. V lost 3 bases and J lost 3, with 15 bases in between. The germline CDR1 and CDR2 sequences are MDHEN and SYDVKM. This chain's CDR3 is CASSFGTGRYYEQYF. CDR3 DNA sequence: TGTGCCAGCAGTTTCGGAACCGGACGATACTACGAGCAGTACTTC.

The chain recombines TRBV5-8 with TRBJ1-1; D unresolved. Germline V gives CDR1 SGHTS, CDR2 YDEGEE. The CDR3 totals 17 residues. The ends were cut back, 0 bases at V and 5 bases at J, with 20 bases in the middle. The CDR3 DNA reads as TGTGCCAGCAGCTTGGACATTCGTAGCCTCGGAAGGACTGAAGCTTTCTTT. This codes for CASSLDIRSLGRTEAFF.

This sequence joins TRBV19 and TRBJ1-5; possible D gene TRBD1, 5 bases. V was clipped by 4 bases and J by 2 bases, with 18 bases between them. The germline CDR1 and CDR2 sequences are LNHDA and SQIVND (reference sequence). The CDR3 extends over 17 amino acids. The CDR3 region has the DNA TGTGCCAGTAGTAAGGGACGTGGGAAAGGGGGCAATCAGCCCCAGCATTTT. Translated: CASSKGRGKGGNQPQHF. Complete variable domain (other parts from reference TRBV19 and TRBJ1-5): DGGITQSPKYLFRKEGQNVTLSCEQNLNHDAMYWYRQDPGQGLRLIYYSQIVNDFQKGDIAEGYSVSREKKESFPLTVTSAQKNPTAFYLCASSKGRGKGGNQPQHFGDGTRLSIL.

V and J are TRBV10-3 and TRBJ1-1; no firm D call. The CDR3 contains 15 residues. Germline assignment: CDR1 ENHRY and CDR2 SYGVKD. Trimming cost V 2 bases and J 1 base, with 11 bases left between them. CDR3 loop: CAISEPSGKNTEAFF. The CDR3 region has the DNA TGTGCCATCAGTGAGCCGAGTGGGAAGAACACTGAAGCTTTCTTT.

The CDR3 DNA sequence: TGTGCCAGCACCTATGGGGGGAGTGGTCGTAATGAGCAGTTCTTC. This codes for CASTYGGSGRNEQFF. This chain connects TRBV6-5 to TRBJ2-1; possible D gene TRBD2, 6 bases. Per the germline V gene, CDR1 is MNHEY and CDR2 is SVGAGI. The CDR3 covers 15 residues. Trimming stripped 7 bases from V and 7 bases from J, with 20 bases between.

V is TRBV24-1 and J is TRBJ1-2; D is uncertain. The CDR3 consists of 11 residues. V was clipped by 4 bases and J by 7 bases, with 6 bases between them. From germline, CDR1 is KGHDR and CDR2 SFDVKD. CDR3 coding DNA: TGTGCCACCAGTGACGGAGTTGGCTACACCTTC. It is translated as CATSDGVGYTF.

The chain employs TRBV9 and TRBJ2-7; possibly TRBD1 for D (6 bases). The CDR3 is made up of 13 amino acids. Trimming left V 3 bases short and J 6 bases short, with 13 bases between. Germline CDR1 and CDR2: SGDLS and YYNGEE. The CDR3 sequence is CASSATQGPEQYF. The CDR3 DNA reads as TGTGCCAGCAGCGCCACCCAGGGGCCCGAGCAGTACTTC.